This TCR beta chain came from a study of Ad26.COV2.S vaccination and SARS-CoV-2 variants. Trimming removed 4 bases from V and 3 bases from J, with 2 bases in between. Per germline, CDR1 MNHNY and CDR2 SVGAGI (reference sequence). This CDR3 region has 11 residues. Noted treatment: some 20 received Ad26.COV2.S at low or high dose, single or two shots; about 5 received placebo; per-sample allocation not given. Repertoires come from day 63 after the first vaccine or placebo injection. Clones were sequenced by immunoSEQ multiplex PCR, and TCRdb holds only the in-frame ones, with some missing. The top ten clones hold around 10% of a sample with 200,000 to 250,000 clones, roughly 90% of them seen once.

The sample here was peripheral blood, taken in a trial of Ad26.COV2.S vaccine versus placebo. The rearrangement links TRBV6-6 to TRBJ2-3, with D uncertain. The sequence was collected from a person aged 18 to 59 who received the Ad26.COV2.S COVID-19 vaccine or a placebo. CDR3: CASSLTDTQYF. In nucleotides, the CDR3 is TGTGCCAGCAGTTTAACAGATACGCAGTATTTT.